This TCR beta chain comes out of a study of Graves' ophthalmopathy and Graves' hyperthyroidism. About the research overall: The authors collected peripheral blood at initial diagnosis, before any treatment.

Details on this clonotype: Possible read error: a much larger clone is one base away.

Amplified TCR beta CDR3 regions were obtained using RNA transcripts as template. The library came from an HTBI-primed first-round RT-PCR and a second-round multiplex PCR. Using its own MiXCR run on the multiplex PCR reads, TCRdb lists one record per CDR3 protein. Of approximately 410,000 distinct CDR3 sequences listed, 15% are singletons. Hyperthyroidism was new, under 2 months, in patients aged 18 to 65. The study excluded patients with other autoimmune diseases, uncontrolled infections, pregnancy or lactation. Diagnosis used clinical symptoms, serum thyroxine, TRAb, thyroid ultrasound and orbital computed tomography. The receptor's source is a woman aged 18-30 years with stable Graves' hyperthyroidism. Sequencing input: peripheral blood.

The CDR3 here is CSSSSGISGNTIYF. The CDR3 DNA is TGTTCCAGCAGCTCGGGTATCTCTGGAAACACCATATATTTT. The chain carries TRBV7-2 and TRBJ1-3; no firm D call. The CDR3 extends over 14 amino acids. Per the germline V gene, CDR1 is SGHTA and CDR2 is FQGNSA.